The 8 T cell receptor beta chains reported below all come from one sample, sequenced in a study of blood T cell repertoires in COVID-19. Sequenced by immunoSEQ multiplex PCR; TCRdb stores in-frame clones only, minus some. The sample contains under 100,000 clones, around 85% of which appear only once. The sample consisted of peripheral blood. The receptors originated from a man older than 75 with active or convalescent COVID-19.

This clone was seen a handful of times. The CDR3 DNA is TGTGCCAGCAGCTTGGTCCTGAGAGTCTCGCAGTATTTT. It specifies CASSLVLRVSQYF. This rearrangement joins TRBV5-8 to TRBJ2-3; D remains unclear. Germline V CDR1 and CDR2: SGHTS, YDEGEE. The CDR3 is 13 amino acids. Trimming removed 0 bases from V and 10 bases from J, with 12 bases in between.

The chain carries TRBV27 and TRBJ2-7; D is perhaps TRBD2 (6 bases). V shed 6 bases and J shed 6 bases, with 18 bases lying between them. The germline CDR1 and CDR2 sequences are MNHEY and SMNVEV (reference sequence). The CDR3 sequence is 14 residues long. The CDR3: CASSPRSSASEQYF. In nucleotides, the CDR3 is TGTGCCAGCAGCCCACGGTCTAGCGCCAGCGAGCAGTACTTC.

The V and J genes are TRBV18 and TRBJ1-2; D is unresolved. Trimming pared 2 bases from V and 2 bases from J, leaving 12 bases between. The CDR3 is 15 residues long. Germline V gives CDR1 KGHSH, CDR2 LQKENI. CDR3 loop: CASSPRTEANYGYTF. For the CDR3, the DNA is TGTGCCAGCTCACCAAGGACTGAGGCGAACTATGGCTACACCTTC. Supplemented by reference TRBV18 and TRBJ1-2, the full variable domain reads NAGVMQNPRHLVRRRGQEARLRCSPMKGHSHVYWYRQLPEEGLKFMVYLQKENIIDESGMPKERFSAEFPKEGPSILRIQQVVRGDSAAYFCASSPRTEANYGYTFGSGTRLTVV.

The J gene is TRBJ1-5, the V gene TRBV6-2 or TRBV6-3, with 7 bases matching TRBD1. The CDR3 consists of 15 residues. The ends lost 5 bases at V and 2 bases at J; junction bases unmatched: 6. Germline V lookup: CDR1 MNHEY, CDR2 SVGEGT. The CDR3 bases are TGTGCCAGCAGTAGACAGGGTACGGGCAATCAGCCCCAGCATTTT. It yields the protein CASSRQGTGNQPQHF.

J is TRBJ2-1 and V is TRBV7-9, with D tentatively TRBD2 (6 bases). V dropped 3 bases and J dropped 0 bases, with 12 bases sitting between them. Germline CDR1 and CDR2: SEHNR and FQNEAQ (reference sequence). This CDR3 is built from 16 residues. The CDR3 DNA sequence: TGTGCCAGCAGCTTCTGGGCGGGGAGCTCCTACAATGAGCAGTTCTTC. Translating gives CASSFWAGSSYNEQFF.

The chain uses TRBV5-6 and TRBJ1-3; 8 bases line up with TRBD1. Losses at the gene ends were 3 bases for V and 2 bases for J; bases not matched to a gene: 4. Germline V gene data show CDR1 as SGHDT and CDR2 as YYEEEE. The CDR3 has 15 amino acids. CDR3 DNA sequence: TGTGCCAGCAGCTCCCAGGGGGCAGCTGGAAACACCATATATTTT. Residues: CASSSQGAAGNTIYF.

The J gene is TRBJ1-5, the V gene TRBV19, with 7 nucleotides matching TRBD1. J lost 0 bases, V lost 5 bases, and 7 bases had no gene match. CDR1 is LNHDA and CDR2 is SQIVND in the germline V gene (reference sequence). CDR3 length: 16 residues. CDR3 DNA sequence: TGTGCCAGTAGTCTCCGGACAGGCTATAGCAATCAGCCCCAGCATTTT. The encoded protein is CASSLRTGYSNQPQHF.

The chain is built from TRBV7-9 and TRBJ1-3; D uncertain. This CDR3 has 18 residues. The V gene lost 1 base and the J gene lost 0 bases, with 16 bases spanning the gap. Germline-derived CDR1 and CDR2 are SEHNR and FQNEAQ (reference sequence). The CDR3 is CASSLGGGSWSSGNTIYF. The CDR3 DNA reads TGTGCCAGCAGCTTAGGAGGAGGGTCCTGGTCCTCTGGAAACACCATATATTTT.